This entry lists 10 T cell receptor beta chains sequenced from one sample in a study of blood T cell repertoires in COVID-19. Generated by immunoSEQ multiplex PCR, the TCRdb table keeps only in-frame clones and is missing some. The sample records approximately 220,000 clones, 90% being singletons. Sequenced input: PBMCs or T cells enriched from blood (not recorded which). Receptor source: a young man who had been exposed to COVID-19.

The chain joins TRBV7-6 to TRBJ2-1; 7 nucleotides match TRBD2. This CDR3 comprises 14 residues. The germline V gene has CDR1 SGHVS and CDR2 FNYEAQ. Trimming took 1 base from V and 7 from J; bases not matched to a gene: 4. CDR3 residues: CASSLGRGGNEQFF. The CDR3 DNA follows: TGTGCCAGCAGCTTAGGTCGCGGGGGTAATGAGCAGTTCTTC. The variable domain in full, with the rest retrieved from reference TRBV7-6 and TRBJ2-1, is GAGVSQSPRYKVTKRGQDVALRCDPISGHVSLYWYRQALGQGPEFLTYFNYEAQQDKSGLPNDRFSAERPEGSISTLTIQRTEQRDSAMYRCASSLGRGGNEQFFGPGTRLTVL.

V usage is TRBV14 and J usage is TRBJ1-6; D might be TRBD1 (5 bases). V gave up 0 bases and J gave up 9 bases, with 12 bases separating them. CDR3 length: 15 amino acids. Looked up from germline, CDR1 is SGHDN and CDR2 is FVKESK. This chain's CDR3 is CASSQDLGEVSPLHF. The CDR3 DNA reads as TGTGCCAGCAGCCAAGATCTGGGGGAGGTTTCACCCCTCCACTTT.

This clone was observed a single time. CDR3 in DNA: TGTGCCAGCTCACCAAGGGTCCCGGGAGGAATCACAGATACGCAGTATTTT. Its translation: CASSPRVPGGITDTQYF. J is TRBJ2-3 and V is TRBV18; 7 bases agree with TRBD2. The trim removed 2 bases at V and 2 bases at J, leaving 10 bases unmatched. This CDR3 contains 17 residues. Germline loops: CDR1 KGHSH, CDR2 LQKENI.

The V and J genes are TRBV3-1 (or the pseudogene TRBV3-2) and TRBJ1-1, with a possible D match to TRBD1 (5 bases). The CDR3 contains 15 residues. Deletions cut 1 base from V and 2 bases from J, with 11 bases between. Germline V gene data show CDR1 as LGHDT and CDR2 as YNNKEL (reference sequence). CDR3 DNA sequence: TGTGCCAGCAGCCAAGTGGGGACTCCCAACACTGAAGCTTTCTTT. This sequence encodes CASSQVGTPNTEAFF.

The gene calls are TRBV4-3 and TRBJ1-5, with 7 bases identical to TRBD1. CDR3 length equals 16 residues. CDR1 and CDR2 from the germline V gene are LGHNA and YSLEER. The ends lost 3 bases at V and 2 bases at J; junction bases unmatched: 7. As DNA, the CDR3 is TGCGCCAGCAGCCACCGACAGGGATGGCGCAATCAGCCCCAGCATTTT. This encodes CASSHRQGWRNQPQHF.

The chain has TRBV19 and TRBJ1-1; D is ambiguous. Between the trimmed V and J ends, which lost 2 bases and 4 bases, there was a span of 8 bases. The CDR3 totals 13 residues. Germline assignment: CDR1 LNHDA and CDR2 SQIVND (reference sequence). The CDR3 sequence is CASSILTGTEAFF. In DNA, the CDR3 is TGTGCCAGTAGTATATTAACGGGCACTGAAGCTTTCTTT.

The J gene is TRBJ2-7, the V gene TRBV28, with D tentatively TRBD2 (6 bases). This CDR3 comprises 11 residues. V was cut by 8 bases and J by 3 bases, with 8 bases left in between. Germline CDR1 is MDHEN and CDR2 is SYDVKM. CDR3 in amino acids: CASGRNYEQYF. In DNA form, the CDR3 reads TGTGCCAGCGGGAGGAACTACGAGCAGTACTTC.

The chain has TRBV5-1 and TRBJ2-7; 10 positions agree with TRBD1. The CDR3 consists of 16 residues. The V and J ends lost 3 bases and 5 bases, in that order; junction bases with no gene match: 11. CDR1 and CDR2 from the germline V gene are SGHRS and YFSETQ. The CDR3 bases are TGCGCCAGCAGCTCGTTGACCCCGGGACAGGGGAACGAGCAGTACTTC. Translated: CASSSLTPGQGNEQYF.

The chain couples TRBV2 to TRBJ1-2, with no clear D. CDR3 size: 14 residues. Germline-derived CDR1 and CDR2 are SNHLY and FYNNEI. Trimming removed 5 bases at V and 2 bases at J, with 12 bases between. CDR3 loop: CASSLPGRNYGYTF. DNA of the CDR3: TGTGCCAGCAGTCTTCCGGGGAGGAACTATGGCTACACCTTC.

The gene calls are TRBV19 and TRBJ1-2; 7 bases match TRBD1. Trimming took 6 bases from V and 4 from J; bases not matched to a gene: 8. CDR3 size: 14 residues. Germline V lookup: CDR1 LNHDA, CDR2 SQIVND (reference sequence). CDR3 DNA: TGTGCCAGTAGGATTGACAGGGACGGCTATGGCTACACCTTC. It encodes CASRIDRDGYGYTF.